The T cell receptor beta chain described here comes from a study of blood T cells in healthy people across ages. Findings and caveats of the study: Not knowing donor CMV status may have confounded expanded clonotype changes. The authors considered diversity estimates from one million T cells to be underestimates.

For this clonotype: Its antigen is as yet unknown.

With a J-beta primer mix and a sample-barcoded 5' primer, a second PCR ran 7 to 11 cycles. Every cDNA was tagged by a template-switch adaptor with 12 random nucleotides. MiXCR, run by TCRdb on the 5' RACE reads, gives a single entry per CDR3 protein. The sample records 1,300,000 or so distinct CDR3 sequences, roughly 59% being singletons. A minimum of 5 micrograms of total RNA was extracted per sample. V gave up 0 bases and J gave up 5 bases; unmatched junction bases: 4. The CDR3 runs 14 residues. Germline lookup yields CDR1 DFQATT and CDR2 SNEGSKA (reference sequence). The clonotype was recovered from a man between 18 and 29 years old in good health. The chain combines TRBV20-1 with TRBJ2-3; 8 positions match TRBD2. The sample comprised blood. The CDR3: CSARDSTSEDTQYF. The CDR3 bases are TGCAGTGCTAGAGATTCGACTAGCGAAGATACGCAGTATTTT.